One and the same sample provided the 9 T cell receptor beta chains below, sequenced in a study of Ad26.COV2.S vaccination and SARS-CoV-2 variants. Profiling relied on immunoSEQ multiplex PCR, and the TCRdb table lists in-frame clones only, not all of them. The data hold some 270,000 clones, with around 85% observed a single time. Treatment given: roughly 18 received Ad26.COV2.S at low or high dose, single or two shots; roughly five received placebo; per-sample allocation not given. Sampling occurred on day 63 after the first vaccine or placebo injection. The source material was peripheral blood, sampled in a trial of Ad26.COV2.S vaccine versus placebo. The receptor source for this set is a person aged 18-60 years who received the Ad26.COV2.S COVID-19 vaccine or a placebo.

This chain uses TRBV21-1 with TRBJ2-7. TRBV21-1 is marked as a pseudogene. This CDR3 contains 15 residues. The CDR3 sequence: CASSKGGRARCEQYV. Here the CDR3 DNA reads TGTGCCAGCAGCAAAGGGGGAAGGGCAAGATGCGAGCAGTACGTC.

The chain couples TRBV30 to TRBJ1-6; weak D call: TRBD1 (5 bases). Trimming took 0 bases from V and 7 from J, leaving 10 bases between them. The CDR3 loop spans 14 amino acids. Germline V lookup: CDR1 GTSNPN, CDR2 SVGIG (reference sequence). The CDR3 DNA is TGTGCCTGGAGTGTTTCAGGGAGGAATTCACCCCTCCACTTT. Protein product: CAWSVSGRNSPLHF.

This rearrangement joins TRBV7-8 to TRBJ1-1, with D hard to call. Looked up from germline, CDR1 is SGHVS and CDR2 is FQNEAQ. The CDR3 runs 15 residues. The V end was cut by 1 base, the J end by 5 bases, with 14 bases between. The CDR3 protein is CASSLEVASLTEAFF. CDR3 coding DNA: TGTGCCAGCAGCTTAGAAGTGGCCAGCCTAACTGAAGCTTTCTTT.

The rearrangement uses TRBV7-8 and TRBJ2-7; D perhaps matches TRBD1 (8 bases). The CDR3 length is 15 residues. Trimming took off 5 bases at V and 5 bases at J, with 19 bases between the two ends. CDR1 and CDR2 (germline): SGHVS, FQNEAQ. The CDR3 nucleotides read TGTGCCAGCAGCCCAACAGGGGGAGGGGGGCACGAGCAGTACGTC. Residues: CASSPTGGGGHEQYV.

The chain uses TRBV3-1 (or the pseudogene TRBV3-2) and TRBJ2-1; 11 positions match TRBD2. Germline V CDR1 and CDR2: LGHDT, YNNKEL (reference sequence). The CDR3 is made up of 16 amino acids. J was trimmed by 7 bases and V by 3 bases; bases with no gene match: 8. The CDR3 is CASSHRTSGSGNEQFF. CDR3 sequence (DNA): TGTGCCAGCAGCCACCGCACTAGCGGGAGTGGGAATGAGCAGTTCTTC.

The CDR3 DNA sequence: TGTGCCAGCAGTGATAGCACAGGGTCCACAGATACGCAGTATTTT. Its protein product is CASSDSTGSTDTQYF. This chain uses TRBV6-1 with TRBJ2-3, with TRBD1 as a possible D gene (6 bases). Trimming shortened V by 3 bases and J by 2 bases, and 12 bases separated the two germline ends. CDR3 size: 15 residues. In germline, CDR1 is MNHNS, CDR2 SASEGT.

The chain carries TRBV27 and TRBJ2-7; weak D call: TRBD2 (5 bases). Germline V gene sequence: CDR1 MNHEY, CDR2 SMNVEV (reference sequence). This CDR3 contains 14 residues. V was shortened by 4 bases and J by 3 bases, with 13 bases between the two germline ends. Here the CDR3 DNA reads TGTGCCAGCAGTTCTTGGGAGACAAACTACGAGCAGTACTTC. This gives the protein CASSSWETNYEQYF.

CDR3 region: CASSRDRVSTNEKLFF. The CDR3, as DNA: TGTGCCAGCAGCCGGGACAGGGTTTCAACTAATGAAAAACTGTTTTTT. This chain links TRBV5-4 with TRBJ1-4; 9 bases align to TRBD1. Trimming took 4 bases from V and 0 from J; bases not matched to a gene: 4. This CDR3 is built from 16 residues. Germline V CDR1 and CDR2: SGHNT, YYREEE (reference sequence). Combining the CDR3 with reference TRBV5-4 and TRBJ1-4 gives the whole variable domain ETGVTQSPTHLIKTRGQQVTLRCSSQSGHNTVSWYQQALGQGPQFIFQYYREEENGRGNFPPRFSGLQFPNYSSELNVNALELDDSALYLCASSRDRVSTNEKLFFGSGTQLSVL.

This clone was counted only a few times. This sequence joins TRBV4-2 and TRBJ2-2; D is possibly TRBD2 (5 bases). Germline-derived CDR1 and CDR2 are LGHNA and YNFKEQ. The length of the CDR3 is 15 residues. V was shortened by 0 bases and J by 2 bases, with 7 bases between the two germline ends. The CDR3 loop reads CASSQDSGNTGELFF. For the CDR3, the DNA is TGTGCCAGCAGCCAAGATTCGGGAAACACCGGGGAGCTGTTTTTT.